The clone carrying this T cell receptor (beta chain) was detected only a few times. Antigen unknown. TCRdb itself ran the RT-PCR reads through MiXCR, one entry per CDR3 protein. The sample records more than 450,000 distinct CDR3 sequences, about 8% being singletons. The sample comes from a study of response to subunit inactivated influenza vaccine. Overall study results and limits: Each seasonal influenza vaccination recruits few new T cells, the authors suggested.

The sequence came from a man aged 45 to 75 who received an inactivated influenza vaccine. The material was PBMCs from blood, obtained less than 30 months after vaccination.

CDR3 amino acids: CASSTEHPDTQYF. CDR3 coding DNA: TGTGCCAGCAGTACGGAACATCCAGATACGCAGTATTTT. The V and J genes are TRBV12-3 or TRBV12-4 and TRBJ2-3; no definite D call. Trimming took off 5 bases at V and 4 bases at J, with 10 bases between the two ends. The CDR3 contains 13 residues.